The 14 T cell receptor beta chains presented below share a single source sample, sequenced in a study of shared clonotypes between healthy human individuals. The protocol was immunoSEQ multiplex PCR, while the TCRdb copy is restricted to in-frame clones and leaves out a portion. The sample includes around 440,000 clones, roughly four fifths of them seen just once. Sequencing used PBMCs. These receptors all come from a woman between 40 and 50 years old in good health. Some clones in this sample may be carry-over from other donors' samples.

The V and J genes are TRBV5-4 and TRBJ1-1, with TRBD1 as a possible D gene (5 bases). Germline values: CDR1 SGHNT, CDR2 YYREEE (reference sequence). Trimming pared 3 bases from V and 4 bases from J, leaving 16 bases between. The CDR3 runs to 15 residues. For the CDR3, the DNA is TGTGCCAGCAGCTGGGAGGGCGGGGGAGTCACTGAAGCTTTCTTT. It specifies CASSWEGGGVTEAFF. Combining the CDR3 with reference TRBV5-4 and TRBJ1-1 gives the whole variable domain ETGVTQSPTHLIKTRGQQVTLRCSSQSGHNTVSWYQQALGQGPQFIFQYYREEENGRGNFPPRFSGLQFPNYSSELNVNALELDDSALYLCASSWEGGGVTEAFFGQGTRLTVV.

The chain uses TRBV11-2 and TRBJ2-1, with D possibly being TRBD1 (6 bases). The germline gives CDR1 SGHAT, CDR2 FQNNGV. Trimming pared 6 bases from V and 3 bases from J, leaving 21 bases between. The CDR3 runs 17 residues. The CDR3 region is CASSSFQGPTIYNEQFF. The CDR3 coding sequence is TGTGCCAGCAGTTCCTTTCAGGGGCCCACCATCTACAATGAGCAGTTCTTC.

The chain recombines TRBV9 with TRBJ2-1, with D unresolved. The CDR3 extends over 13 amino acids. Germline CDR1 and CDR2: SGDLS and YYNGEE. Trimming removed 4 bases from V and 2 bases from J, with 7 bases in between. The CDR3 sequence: CASSLSPYNEQFF. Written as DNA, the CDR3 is TGTGCCAGCAGCTTATCCCCCTACAATGAGCAGTTCTTC.

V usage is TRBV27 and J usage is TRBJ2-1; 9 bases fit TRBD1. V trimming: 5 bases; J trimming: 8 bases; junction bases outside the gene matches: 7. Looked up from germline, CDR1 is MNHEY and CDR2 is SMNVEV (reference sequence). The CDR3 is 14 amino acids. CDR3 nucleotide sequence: TGTGCCAGCAGTCCGGGGACAGGGTTCGATGAGCAGTTCTTC. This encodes CASSPGTGFDEQFF.

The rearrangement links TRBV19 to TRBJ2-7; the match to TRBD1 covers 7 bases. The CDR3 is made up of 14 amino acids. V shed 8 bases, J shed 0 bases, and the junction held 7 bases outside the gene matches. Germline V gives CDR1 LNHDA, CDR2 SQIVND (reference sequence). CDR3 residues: CASQRQGPSYEQYF. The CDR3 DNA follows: TGTGCCAGTCAGAGACAGGGCCCCTCCTACGAGCAGTACTTC.

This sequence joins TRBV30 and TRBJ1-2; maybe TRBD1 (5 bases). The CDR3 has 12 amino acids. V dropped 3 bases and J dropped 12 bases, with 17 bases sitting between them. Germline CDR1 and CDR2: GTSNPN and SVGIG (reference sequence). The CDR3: CAWSRRRGANTF. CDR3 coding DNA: TGTGCCTGGAGCCGAAGAAGGGGCGCGAACACCTTC.

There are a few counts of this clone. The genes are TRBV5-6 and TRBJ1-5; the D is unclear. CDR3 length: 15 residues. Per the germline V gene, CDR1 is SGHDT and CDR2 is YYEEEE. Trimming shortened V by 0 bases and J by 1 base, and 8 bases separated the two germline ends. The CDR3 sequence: CASSLAAGSNQPQHF. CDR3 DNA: TGTGCCAGCAGCTTGGCCGCGGGGAGCAATCAGCCCCAGCATTTT.

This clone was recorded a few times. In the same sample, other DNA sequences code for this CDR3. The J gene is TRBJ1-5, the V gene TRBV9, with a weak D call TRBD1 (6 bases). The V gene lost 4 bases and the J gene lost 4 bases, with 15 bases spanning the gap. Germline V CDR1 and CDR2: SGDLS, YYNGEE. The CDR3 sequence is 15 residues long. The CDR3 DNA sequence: TGTGCCAGCAGCAGGGGGGGAGCCCCAAATCAGCCCCAGCATTTT. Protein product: CASSRGGAPNQPQHF.

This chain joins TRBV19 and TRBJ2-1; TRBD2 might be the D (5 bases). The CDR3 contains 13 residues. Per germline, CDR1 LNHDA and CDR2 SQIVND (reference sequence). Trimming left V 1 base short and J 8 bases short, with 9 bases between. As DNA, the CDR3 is TGTGCCAGTAGTATAGGAGCTAGCCATGAGCAGTTCTTC. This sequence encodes CASSIGASHEQFF. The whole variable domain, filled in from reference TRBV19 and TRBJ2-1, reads DGGITQSPKYLFRKEGQNVTLSCEQNLNHDAMYWYRQDPGQGLRLIYYSQIVNDFQKGDIAEGYSVSREKKESFPLTVTSAQKNPTAFYLCASSIGASHEQFFGPGTRLTVL.

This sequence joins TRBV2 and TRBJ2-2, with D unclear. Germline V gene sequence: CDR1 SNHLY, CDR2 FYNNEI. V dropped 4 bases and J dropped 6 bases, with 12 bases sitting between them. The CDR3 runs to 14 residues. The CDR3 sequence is CASSAQTRSGELFF. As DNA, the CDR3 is TGTGCCAGCAGTGCCCAGACCCGTTCCGGGGAGCTGTTTTTT.

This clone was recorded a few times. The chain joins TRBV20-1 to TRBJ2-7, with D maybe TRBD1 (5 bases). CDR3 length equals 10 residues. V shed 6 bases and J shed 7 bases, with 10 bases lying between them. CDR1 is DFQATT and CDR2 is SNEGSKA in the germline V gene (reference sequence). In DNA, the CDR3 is TGCAGTGCGGGGCTCCCTGAGCAGTACTTC. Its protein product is CSAGLPEQYF.

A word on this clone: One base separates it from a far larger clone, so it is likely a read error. This CDR3 reads CGAGTAHSWDGYTF. CDR3 DNA: TGCGGCGCTGGGACAGCGCACTCATGGGATGGCTACACCTTC. The chain carries TRBV29-1 and TRBJ1-2; 7 bases map to TRBD1. The CDR3 length is 14 residues. CDR1 and CDR2 from the germline V gene are SQVTM and ANQGSEA.

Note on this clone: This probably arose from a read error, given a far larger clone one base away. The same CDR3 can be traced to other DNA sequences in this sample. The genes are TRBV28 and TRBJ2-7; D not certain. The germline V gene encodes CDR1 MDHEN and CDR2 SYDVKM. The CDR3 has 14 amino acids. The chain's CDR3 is CASSLSQFRYEQYF. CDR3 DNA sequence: TGCGCCAGCAGTTTATCGCAGTTTCGATACGAGCAGTACTTC.

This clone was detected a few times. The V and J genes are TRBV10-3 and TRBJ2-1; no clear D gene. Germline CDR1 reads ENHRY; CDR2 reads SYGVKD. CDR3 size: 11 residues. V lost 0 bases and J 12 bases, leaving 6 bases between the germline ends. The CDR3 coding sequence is TGTGCCATCAGTGAGTCGACTCTGCAGTTCTTC. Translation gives CAISESTLQFF.